A selection of T cell receptor beta chains follows, all from one sample in a study of blood T cell repertoires in COVID-19. This table comes from immunoSEQ multiplex PCR, and its TCRdb copy is limited to in-frame clones, with some not included. Found here are about 140,000 clones, about 83% of them singletons; the top ten hold approximately 4%. Source material: peripheral blood. These receptors all stem from a woman aged 40 to 50 with acute or convalescent COVID-19. Both conserved end residues are part of each CDR3. The D gene is left open where the match is weak. Clone size appears in some rows only: once, few, many, or a class for an expanded clone.

TRBD1 | TRBJ2-4 | NA | TRBV11-2 | CASSLGAGQGAGGIQYF | TGTGCCAGCAGCTTAGGGGCGGGACAGGGGGCTGGTGGCATTCAGTACTTC
NA | TRBJ1-5 | NA | TRBV4-2 | CASSPDGGVQPQHF | TGTGCCAGCAGCCCCGACGGGGGGGTTCAGCCCCAGCATTTT
NA | TRBJ2-5 | NA | TRBV4-2 | CASSQGLGGGQTQYF | TGTGCCAGCAGCCAAGGGCTTGGGGGGGGCCAGACCCAGTACTTC
NA | TRBJ1-2 | few | TRBV19 | CASRRTEDYGYTF | TGTGCCAGCCGAAGGACAGAAGACTATGGCTACACCTTC
TRBD2 | TRBJ2-1 | NA | TRBV19 | CASSETSGSRDEQFF | TGTGCCAGTAGCGAGACTAGCGGTAGTCGGGATGAGCAGTTCTTC
TRBD1 | TRBJ1-2 | NA | TRBV28 | CASESQGSTNYGYTF | TGTGCCAGCGAATCACAGGGGAGTACTAACTATGGCTACACCTTC
TRBD2 | TRBJ2-5 | few | TRBV14 | CASSLQLAGGQETQYF | TGTGCCAGCAGCTTGCAACTAGCGGGGGGCCAAGAGACCCAGTACTTC
TRBD1 | TRBJ1-1 | NA | TRBV28 | CASRPPRGQGTEAFF | TGTGCCAGCAGACCCCCCAGGGGGCAAGGGACTGAAGCTTTCTTT
NA | TRBJ1-2 | NA | TRBV30 | CATTPSGYTF | TGTGCCACAACTCCTAGCGGCTACACCTTC
TRBD2 | TRBJ2-7 | NA | TRBV2 | CASISGTSGGNSYYEQYF | TGTGCCAGCATTTCCGGGACTAGCGGGGGGAATTCTTATTACGAGCAGTACTTC
NA | TRBJ1-1 | NA | TRBV11-2 | CASSPYTINTEAFF | TGTGCCAGCAGCCCCTATACCATAAACACTGAAGCTTTCTTT
TRBD1 | TRBJ1-2 | NA | TRBV29-1 | CSVELGQENYGYTF | TGCAGCGTTGAATTGGGACAGGAAAACTATGGCTACACCTTC
NA | TRBJ1-3 | NA | TRBV7-9 | CASTRGGEPGNTIYF | TGTGCCAGCACCCGGGGGGGGGAGCCTGGAAACACCATATATTTT
NA | TRBJ2-7 | NA | TRBV27 | CASSLTGDSYEQYF | TGTGCCAGCAGTTTAACGGGAGACTCCTACGAGCAGTACTTC
NA | TRBJ2-2 | NA | TRBV29-1 | CSVGEGELFF | TGCAGCGTTGGGGAGGGGGAGCTGTTTTTT
NA | TRBJ1-2 | NA | TRBV24-1 | CATSDPGHGYTF | TGTGCCACCAGTGACCCGGGTCATGGCTACACCTTC
TRBD1 | TRBJ2-7 | NA | TRBV9 | CASSDLPGQSPYEQYF | TGTGCCAGCAGCGACCTTCCGGGACAGAGTCCCTACGAGCAGTACTTC
TRBD1 | TRBJ2-1 | NA | TRBV19 | CASSIQTGGEQFF | TGTGCCAGTAGTATCCAGACAGGGGGTGAGCAGTTCTTC
TRBD1 | TRBJ1-3 | once | TRBV11-2 | CASSLGTGGGGNTIYF | TGTGCCAGCAGCTTGGGGACAGGGGGAGGTGGAAACACCATATATTTT
NA | TRBJ2-2 | NA | TRBV28 | CASIHGGPPTGELFF | TGTGCCAGCATCCACGGGGGGCCGCCCACCGGGGAGCTGTTTTTT
NA | TRBJ2-2 | NA | TRBV18 | CASSPRRTGELFF | TGTGCCAGCTCACCAAGGAGGACCGGGGAGCTGTTTTTT
NA | TRBJ1-4 | once | TRBV28 | CASSLTAGIPTNEKLFF | TGTGCCAGCAGTTTAACTGCAGGAATACCAACTAATGAAAAACTGTTTTTT
NA | TRBJ1-2 | NA | TRBV7-3 | CASSLGEGANYGYTF | TGTGCCAGCAGCTTAGGGGAGGGAGCGAACTATGGCTACACCTTC
NA | TRBJ2-2 | NA | TRBV11-3 | CASSLGHNTGELFF | TGTGCCAGCAGCTTAGGACATAACACCGGGGAGCTGTTTTTT
TRBD2 | TRBJ2-1 | NA | TRBV7-3 | CASSLYGTSVYNEQFF | TGTGCCAGCAGCTTGTATGGGACTAGCGTCTACAATGAGCAGTTCTTC
TRBD1 | TRBJ2-2 | NA | TRBV19 | CAARDRVNTGELFF | TGTGCCGCCAGGGACAGGGTGAACACCGGGGAGCTGTTTTTT
NA | TRBJ1-2 | NA | TRBV7-9 | CASSFSGGYGYTF | TGTGCCAGCAGCTTTTCGGGTGGCTATGGCTACACCTTC
NA | TRBJ2-7 | NA | TRBV11-3 | CASSLDLSEQYF | TGTGCCAGCAGCTTAGATTTATCCGAGCAGTACTTC
NA | TRBJ1-1 | NA | TRBV5-1 | CASSLIRGPNTEAFF | TGCGCCAGCAGCTTGATCAGGGGACCGAACACTGAAGCTTTCTTT
TRBD1 | TRBJ1-4 | NA | TRBV18 | CASSPGQGEKLFF | TGTGCCAGCTCACCGGGACAGGGTGAAAAACTGTTTTTT
TRBD2 | TRBJ2-7 | NA | TRBV5-6 | CASSSGLADPYEQYF | TGTGCCAGCAGCTCGGGACTAGCAGACCCCTACGAGCAGTACTTC
NA | TRBJ1-3 | NA | TRBV7-6 | CASSQTGLSGNTIYF | TGTGCCAGCAGCCAGACGGGTCTCTCTGGAAACACCATATATTTT
NA | TRBJ1-1 | NA | TRBV27 | CASRPRALRLAEAFF | TGTGCCAGCAGGCCCAGGGCCCTGCGGTTGGCTGAAGCTTTCTTT
NA | TRBJ1-2 | NA | TRBV13 | CASSLIGSEDHYGYTF | TGTGCCAGCAGCTTAATCGGGAGTGAGGATCACTATGGCTACACCTTC
TRBD1 | TRBJ1-2 | once | TRBV6-2/TRBV6-3 | CASSRPGQALLYGYTF | TGTGCCAGCAGTCGACCGGGACAGGCGCTCCTCTATGGCTACACCTTC